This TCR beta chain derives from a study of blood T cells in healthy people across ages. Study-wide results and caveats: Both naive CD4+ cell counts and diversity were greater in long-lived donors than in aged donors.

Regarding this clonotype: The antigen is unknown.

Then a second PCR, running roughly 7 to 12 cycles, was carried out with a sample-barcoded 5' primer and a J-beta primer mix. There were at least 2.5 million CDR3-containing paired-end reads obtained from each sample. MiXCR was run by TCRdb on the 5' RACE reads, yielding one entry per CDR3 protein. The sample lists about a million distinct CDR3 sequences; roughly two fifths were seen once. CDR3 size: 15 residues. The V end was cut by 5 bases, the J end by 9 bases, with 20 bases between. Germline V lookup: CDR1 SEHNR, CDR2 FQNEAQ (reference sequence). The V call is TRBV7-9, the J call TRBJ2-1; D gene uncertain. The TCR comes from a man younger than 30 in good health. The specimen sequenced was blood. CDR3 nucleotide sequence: TGTGCCAGCAGCCAGGATACAACGTCGGCCGGTGAGCAGTTCTTC. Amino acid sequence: CASSQDTTSAGEQFF.